This T cell receptor (beta chain) was sequenced in a study of T cells in Graves' hyperthyroidism and ophthalmopathy. CDR1 and CDR2 (germline): SEHNR, FQNEAQ (reference sequence). The junction had 5 bases not matched to a gene; V was cut back by 0 bases and J by 4 bases. The CDR3 length is 17 residues. Criteria for exclusion of patients were uncontrolled infection, other autoimmune disease, pregnancy or lactation. Diagnosis rested on symptoms, serum thyroxine and TRAb, thyroid ultrasound, and orbital computed tomography. Notes on the study in general: In blood, most of the thyroid clonotypes expanded above 0.001 were also present. Stable hyperthyroidism was told apart from ophthalmopathy by a model built on 13 V-J features.

A single count supports this clonotype. The target antigen is unknown. RNA transcripts were the template for amplifying TCR beta CDR3 regions. The HTBI primer set drove a first-round RT-PCR of the TCR CDR3. One entry per CDR3 protein results from TCRdb running MiXCR on the multiplex PCR reads. The table includes around 580,000 distinct CDR3 sequences, around 46% detected once. The sequence derives from a woman under 30 with Graves' hyperthyroidism. V is TRBV7-9 and J is TRBJ2-7; 14 nucleotides align to TRBD2. The sequenced sample was peripheral blood or thyroid tissue (not recorded which). CDR3 in DNA: TGTGCCAGCAGCTTAGCGGGGACTAGCGGGAGATGGTACGAGCAGTACTTC. It codes for CASSLAGTSGRWYEQYF.